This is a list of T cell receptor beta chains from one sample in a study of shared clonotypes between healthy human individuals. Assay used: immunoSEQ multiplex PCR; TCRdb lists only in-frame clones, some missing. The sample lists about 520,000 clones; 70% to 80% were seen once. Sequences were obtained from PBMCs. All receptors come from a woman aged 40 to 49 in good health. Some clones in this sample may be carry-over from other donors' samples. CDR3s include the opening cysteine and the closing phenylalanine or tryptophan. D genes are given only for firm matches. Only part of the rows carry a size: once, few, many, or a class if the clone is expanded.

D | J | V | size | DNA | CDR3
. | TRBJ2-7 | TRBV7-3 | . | TGTGCCAGCAGGTTCCAAGGGCCCGGGAATGAGCAGTACTTC | CASRFQGPGNEQYF
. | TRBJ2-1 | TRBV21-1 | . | TGTGCCAGCAGCCCCAATGCACGCCCTGGGGCAGAATCCTACAATGAGCAGTTCTTC | CASSPNARPGAESYNEQFF
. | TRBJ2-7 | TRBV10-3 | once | TGTGCCATCAGCAAAACAGGGATTAATTCCTACGAGCAGTACTTC | CAISKTGINSYEQYF
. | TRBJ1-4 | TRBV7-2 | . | TGTGCCAGCAGCGCCCACGGGGGGGGCAATGAAAAACTGTTTTTT | CASSAHGGGNEKLFF
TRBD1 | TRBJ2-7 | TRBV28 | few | TGTGCCAGCAGTTCCGGGGGGACAGGGAAGAACGAGCAGTACTTC | CASSSGGTGKNEQYF
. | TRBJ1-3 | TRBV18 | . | TGTGCCAGCTCACGGGGACTCGGGGCTTCTGGAAACACCATATATTTT | CASSRGLGASGNTIYF
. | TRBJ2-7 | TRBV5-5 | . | TGTGCCAGCAGCCCAGGGATGGCTTACGAGCAGTACTTC | CASSPGMAYEQYF
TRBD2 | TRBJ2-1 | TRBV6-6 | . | TGTGCCAGCATCAACGGGGCAGCGGGGTTCGATATTGAGCAGTTCTTC | CASINGAAGFDIEQFF
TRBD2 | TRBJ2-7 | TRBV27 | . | TGTGCCAGCAGTTTAGGAGCGGGAGGGCTCTACGAGCAGTACTTC | CASSLGAGGLYEQYF
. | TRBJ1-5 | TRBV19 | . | TGTGCCAGTAGTATAAGGTCCGCGCGGCCCCAGCATTTT | CASSIRSARPQHF
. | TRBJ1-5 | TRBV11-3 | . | TGTGCCAGCAGCTTAACGCAAAGGGGGGCGAGCAATCAGCCCCAGCATTTT | CASSLTQRGASNQPQHF
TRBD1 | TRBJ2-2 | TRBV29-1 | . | TGCAGCGTTGCAAGGGGGCGCGGCACCGGGGAGCTGTTTTTT | CSVARGRGTGELFF
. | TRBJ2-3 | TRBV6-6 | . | TGTGCCAGCAGTTCGTACGTTAGGGGGGTCGCAGATACGCAGTATTTT | CASSSYVRGVADTQYF
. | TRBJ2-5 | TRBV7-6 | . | TGTGCCAGCAGCTTGGGGGGACGGCCTCAAGAGACCCAGTACTTC | CASSLGGRPQETQYF
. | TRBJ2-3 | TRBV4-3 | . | TGCGCCAGCAGCCAAGTTGTGACAGATACGCAGTATTTT | CASSQVVTDTQYF
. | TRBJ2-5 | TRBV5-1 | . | TGCGCCAGCAGCTTGATGGAGACCCAGTACTTC | CASSLMETQYF
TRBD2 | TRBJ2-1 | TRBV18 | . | TGTGCCAGCTCACCACCGAGCCTAGCGGTTGGGGGTGAGCAGTTCTTC | CASSPPSLAVGGEQFF
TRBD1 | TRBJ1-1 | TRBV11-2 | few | TGTGCCAGCACGTACAGGGGGCACGACACTGAAGCTTTCTTT | CASTYRGHDTEAFF
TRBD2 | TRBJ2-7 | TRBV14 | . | TGTGCCAGCAGCCAAGATCCAGGACTAGCGGGAGTTGATTCCTACGAGCAGTACTTC | CASSQDPGLAGVDSYEQYF
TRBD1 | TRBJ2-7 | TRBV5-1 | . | TGCGCCAGCAGCTTAAACGTCGCGCAGGGGGCGAGCGAGCAGTACTTC | CASSLNVAQGASEQYF
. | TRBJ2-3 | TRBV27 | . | TGTGCCAGCGGGACAGATACGCAGTATTTT | CASGTDTQYF
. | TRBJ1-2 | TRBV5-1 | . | TGCGCCAGCAGCTTGGTGGGCAGCATTAACTATGGCTACACCTTC | CASSLVGSINYGYTF
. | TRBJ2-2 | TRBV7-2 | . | TGTGCCAGCAGTGGAATCGGTGCCGAACTGCTGTTTTTT | CASSGIGAELLFF
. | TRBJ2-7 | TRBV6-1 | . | TGTGCCAGCAGTGAAATGACAGGCTCCTACGAGCAGTACTTC | CASSEMTGSYEQYF
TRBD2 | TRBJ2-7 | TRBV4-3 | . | TGCGCCAGCAGCCAAGATCTGCCTAGCGGGAGGCGCTACGAGCAGTACTTC | CASSQDLPSGRRYEQYF
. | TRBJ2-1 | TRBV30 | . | TGTGCCTGGAGTGTATCGGTATACAATGAGCAGTTCTTC | CAWSVSVYNEQFF
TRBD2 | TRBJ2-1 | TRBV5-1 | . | TGCGCCAGCAGCCGAATACTAGCGGGAGGTAACAATGAGCAGTTCTTC | CASSRILAGGNNEQFF
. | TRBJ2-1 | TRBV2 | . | TGTGACAGCAGTGAGATGGCGCCGGGATTGGACAATGAGCAGTTCTTC | CDSSEMAPGLDNEQFF
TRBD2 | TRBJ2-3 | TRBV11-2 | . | TGTGCCAGCAGCCGACTAGCGGGAAGGGATACGCAGTATTTT | CASSRLAGRDTQYF